Following are 32 T cell receptor beta chains from one sample sequenced in a study of PD-1 blockade in mismatch repair-deficient tumors. TCRdb's copy holds only in-frame clones and misses some; the assay was immunoSEQ multiplex PCR. The data contain 65,000 to 80,000 clones, 70% to 80% of them singletons. Sequenced here: peripheral blood, sampled 2 weeks after starting pembrolizumab. Receptor source: an adult with mismatch repair-deficient cancer.

This chain connects TRBV11-3 to TRBJ1-2; D not resolved. The CDR3 is 13 residues long. CDR1 and CDR2 (germline): SGHNT, YENEEA. Trimming removed 5 bases from V and 7 bases from J, with 14 bases in between. The DNA of the CDR3 is TGTGCCAGCAGCCCCAGCGGGCAGCCTGGCTACACCTTC. Amino acids: CASSPSGQPGYTF.

The table lists this clone with a count of one. This chain joins TRBV2 and TRBJ2-2; D is unclear. The CDR3 has 15 amino acids. Germline lookup yields CDR1 SNHLY and CDR2 FYNNEI. V dropped 3 bases and J dropped 0 bases, with 8 bases sitting between them. DNA of the CDR3: TGTGCCAGCAGTGACCTATTGACGAACACCGGGGAGCTGTTTTTT. Amino acids: CASSDLLTNTGELFF.

The rearrangement links TRBV29-1 to TRBJ2-7; D possibly corresponds to TRBD1 (6 bases). The CDR3 is made up of 15 amino acids. V was cut by 4 bases and J by 2 bases, with 18 bases left in between. Germline V gene sequence: CDR1 SQVTM, CDR2 ANQGSEA. Here the CDR3 DNA reads TGCAGCGTTGTGGAAAGACGACAGGACGCCTACGAGCAGTACTTC. It translates to CSVVERRQDAYEQYF.

The genes are TRBV7-2 and TRBJ1-3; no clear D. V was trimmed by 3 bases and J by 4 bases, leaving 7 bases between them. This CDR3 is 13 amino acids long. The germline CDR1 and CDR2 sequences are SGHTA and FQGNSA. CDR3 nucleotide sequence: TGTGCCAGCAGCTTGAGCAGAGGAAACACCATATATTTT. It is translated as CASSLSRGNTIYF.

J is TRBJ2-5 and V is TRBV6-5; 11 bases are shared with TRBD2. CDR3 size: 16 residues. V lost 4 bases to trimming and J lost 4 bases; unmatched junction nucleotides: 8. Germline values: CDR1 MNHEY, CDR2 SVGAGI. The CDR3, as DNA: TGTGCCAGCAGTTCTACTAGCGGGAGTGTGGGAGAGACCCAGTACTTC. This gives the protein CASSSTSGSVGETQYF.

The sample holds a few counts of this clone. V usage is TRBV2 and J usage is TRBJ1-4, with 9 bases fitting TRBD1. The junction had 4 bases not matched to a gene; V was cut back by 1 base and J by 7 bases. Germline loops: CDR1 SNHLY, CDR2 FYNNEI. There are 15 residues in the CDR3. The CDR3 loop is CASSEEQGAREKLFF. The CDR3 DNA sequence: TGTGCCAGCAGTGAAGAACAGGGGGCGCGTGAAAAACTGTTTTTT.

The chain uses TRBV27 and TRBJ2-7, with D possibly called TRBD1 or TRBD2 (5 bases each). V dropped 5 bases and J dropped 3 bases, with 11 bases sitting between them. Germline V gene data show CDR1 as MNHEY and CDR2 as SMNVEV (reference sequence). The CDR3 contains 13 residues. The CDR3 DNA reads as TGTGCCAGCAGTCGGGGCCCTGACTACGAGCAGTACTTC. Residues: CASSRGPDYEQYF.

V usage is TRBV30 and J usage is TRBJ2-1, with D maybe TRBD1 (5 bases). Germline assignment: CDR1 GTSNPN and CDR2 SVGIG (reference sequence). The CDR3 has 14 amino acids. V was clipped by 2 bases and J by 5 bases, with 13 bases between them. CDR3 amino acids: CAWSSGRDDNEQFF. The CDR3 DNA follows: TGTGCCTGGAGTTCCGGCAGGGATGACAATGAGCAGTTCTTC.

This clone was detected once. V and J are TRBV5-1 and TRBJ2-5, with D tentatively TRBD2 (5 bases). CDR3 size: 14 residues. Per germline, CDR1 SGHRS and CDR2 YFSETQ. V lost 1 base to trimming and J lost 5 bases, with 12 bases between them. CDR3 DNA: TGCGCCAGCAGCTTGAACGGGATCGGGGAGACCCAGTACTTC. Its translation is CASSLNGIGETQYF.

This clone was picked up a small number of times. The chain uses TRBV27 and TRBJ1-2; D is perhaps TRBD1 (5 bases). V dropped 5 bases and J dropped 4 bases, with 11 bases sitting between them. The germline gives CDR1 MNHEY, CDR2 SMNVEV (reference sequence). This CDR3 is built from 13 residues. The CDR3 bases are TGTGCCAGCAGTCCGGGGGGGAGCTATGGCTACACCTTC. Protein product: CASSPGGSYGYTF.

The J gene is TRBJ2-4, the V gene TRBV19; a possible D gene is TRBD2 (6 bases). V was cut by 6 bases and J by 0 bases, with 15 bases left in between. The CDR3 consists of 16 residues. The germline CDR1 and CDR2 sequences are LNHDA and SQIVND (reference sequence). CDR3 protein: CASRERAGLAKNIQYF. The CDR3 nucleotides are TGTGCCAGTAGGGAGCGAGCGGGTCTAGCCAAAAACATTCAGTACTTC.

V and J are TRBV15 and TRBJ2-1; D is uncertain. Germline values: CDR1 LNHNV, CDR2 YYDKDF (reference sequence). V was clipped by 0 bases and J by 6 bases, with 6 bases between them. The CDR3 loop spans 13 amino acids. The CDR3 DNA reads as TGTGCCACCAGCAGAGATCGTTCCAATGAGCAGTTCTTC. Amino acid sequence: CATSRDRSNEQFF. The full variable domain, completed using reference TRBV15 and TRBJ2-1, is DAMVIQNPRYQVTQFGKPVTLSCSQTLNHNVMYWYQQKSSQAPKLLFHYYDKDFNNEADTPDNFQSRRPNTSFCFLDIRSPGLGDTAMYLCATSRDRSNEQFFGPGTRLTVL.

The V and J genes are TRBV6-5 and TRBJ1-1, with D perhaps TRBD1 (6 bases). The CDR3 consists of 14 residues. Germline V gives CDR1 MNHEY, CDR2 SVGAGI. V was shortened by 6 bases and J by 1 base, with 12 bases between the two germline ends. This CDR3 reads CASREQGRNTEAFF. The CDR3 coding sequence is TGTGCCAGCAGGGAACAGGGACGGAACACTGAAGCTTTCTTT.

V and J are TRBV19 and TRBJ2-1; the D gene is possibly TRBD1 (6 bases). The length of the CDR3 is 14 residues. Trimming removed 9 bases from V and 3 bases from J, with 15 bases in between. The germline V gene has CDR1 LNHDA and CDR2 SQIVND (reference sequence). The CDR3 is CASSITGLYNEQFF. CDR3 sequence (DNA): TGTGCCAGCTCAATTACAGGGCTCTACAATGAGCAGTTCTTC.

This sequence joins TRBV21-1 and TRBJ1-2. TRBV21-1 is recorded as a pseudogene. The CDR3 spans 12 residues. The CDR3: CASSKVGFGYTF. The DNA for the CDR3 is TGTGCCAGCAGCAAAGTTGGTTTTGGCTACACCTTC.

The chain uses TRBV30 and TRBJ2-1; 9 bases are a match to TRBD2. The CDR3 totals 15 residues. Germline V lookup: CDR1 GTSNPN, CDR2 SVGIG (reference sequence). With 4 bases clipped from V and 7 bases from J, the junction kept 11 bases outside the gene matches. CDR3 amino acids: CAWIVLAGVSNEQFF. DNA for the CDR3: TGTGCCTGGATCGTGTTAGCGGGAGTATCAAATGAGCAGTTCTTC.

This chain connects TRBV18 to TRBJ1-5; TRBD1 is a possible D gene (5 bases). V dropped 0 bases and J dropped 0 bases, with 6 bases sitting between them. The CDR3 extends over 15 amino acids. The germline CDR1 and CDR2 sequences are KGHSH and LQKENI. CDR3 sequence (DNA): TGTGCCAGCTCACCACCGGGGACTAGCAATCAGCCCCAGCATTTT. This gives the protein CASSPPGTSNQPQHF.

CDR3 in amino acids: CASSYSSGYTNTGELFF. The CDR3 DNA reads TGTGCCAGCAGTTATTCTAGCGGATATACGAACACCGGGGAGCTGTTTTTT. This chain links TRBV27 with TRBJ2-2, with 7 bases lining up with TRBD2. The length of the CDR3 is 17 residues. Losses at the gene ends were 4 bases for V and 0 bases for J; bases not matched to a gene: 8. Germline assignment: CDR1 MNHEY and CDR2 SMNVEV (reference sequence).

This clone was recorded a few times. The chain combines TRBV18 with TRBJ2-1, with D perhaps given as TRBD1 or TRBD2 (5 bases each). V was trimmed by 5 bases and J by 8 bases, leaving 7 bases between them. CDR1 and CDR2 (germline): KGHSH, LQKENI. The CDR3 is 11 residues long. CDR3 residues: CASSGTYEQFF. In DNA, the CDR3 is TGTGCCAGCTCAGGGACCTATGAGCAGTTCTTC. Variable domain in full (rest from reference TRBV18 and TRBJ2-1): NAGVMQNPRHLVRRRGQEARLRCSPMKGHSHVYWYRQLPEEGLKFMVYLQKENIIDESGMPKERFSAEFPKEGPSILRIQQVVRGDSAAYFCASSGTYEQFFGPGTRLTVL.

The chain employs TRBV2 and TRBJ1-4, with D maybe TRBD1 (6 bases). The V end was cut by 2 bases, the J end by 11 bases, with 15 bases between. CDR3 size: 14 residues. Germline V gene data show CDR1 as SNHLY and CDR2 as FYNNEI. The CDR3 is CASSEIGGRKKLFF. In DNA, the CDR3 is TGTGCCAGCAGTGAAATCGGGGGGCGAAAGAAACTGTTTTTT. Based on the CDR3 plus reference TRBV2 and TRBJ1-4, the full variable domain is EPEVTQTPSHQVTQMGQEVILRCVPISNHLYFYWYRQILGQKVEFLVSFYNNEISEKSEIFDDQFSVERPDGSNFTLKIRSTKLEDSAMYFCASSEIGGRKKLFFGSGTQLSVL.

This sequence joins TRBV5-8 and TRBJ2-3; 12 nucleotides match TRBD2. The CDR3 covers 16 residues. Germline assignment: CDR1 SGHTS and CDR2 YDEGEE. V lost 4 bases and J lost 3; bases outside the gene matches: 6. Written as DNA, the CDR3 is TGTGCCAGCAGCGCTACCCTAGCGGGAGGGACAGATACGCAGTATTTT. Protein: CASSATLAGGTDTQYF.

The V and J genes are TRBV30 and TRBJ1-4; no clear D. CDR1 is GTSNPN and CDR2 is SVGIG in the germline V gene (reference sequence). Trimming removed 1 base at V and 7 bases at J, with 10 bases between. The CDR3 loop spans 13 amino acids. The CDR3 region is CAWSGREGEKLFF. The CDR3 coding sequence is TGTGCCTGGAGTGGAAGGGAGGGTGAAAAACTGTTTTTT. Together with reference TRBV30 and TRBJ1-4, the CDR3 gives the full variable domain: SQTIHQWPATLVQPVGSPLSLECTVEGTSNPNLYWYRQAAGRGLQLLFYSVGIGQISSEVPQNLSASRPQDRQFILSSKKLLLSDSGFYLCAWSGREGEKLFFGSGTQLSVL.

The V and J genes are TRBV4-2 and TRBJ1-2, with no clear D. CDR1 is LGHNA, CDR2 YNFKEQ, per germline. This CDR3 region has 14 residues. The ends were cut back, 1 base at V and 6 bases at J, with 12 bases in the middle. CDR3 in DNA: TGTGCCAGCAGCCAAGCGCGGGGAATAGATGGCTACACCTTC. Translation: CASSQARGIDGYTF.

This clone was seen a single time. This chain links TRBV5-6 with TRBJ2-1, with 10 bases that match TRBD2. In germline, CDR1 is SGHDT, CDR2 YYEEEE. After removal of 0 bases from V and 5 bases from J, the junction contained 2 bases not matched to a gene. The CDR3 runs 15 residues. CDR3 protein: CASSLGTSGNNEQFF. Written as DNA, the CDR3 is TGTGCCAGCAGCTTGGGGACTAGCGGCAACAATGAGCAGTTCTTC.

The gene calls are TRBV19 and TRBJ2-1; 8 bases agree with TRBD1. CDR1 and CDR2 (germline): LNHDA, SQIVND (reference sequence). The CDR3 length is 14 residues. V lost 6 bases, J lost 4 bases, and 5 bases stayed unmatched. CDR3 in DNA: TGTGCCAGTAGACAGGGGGGCCGATACAATGAGCAGTTCTTC. This gives the protein CASRQGGRYNEQFF.

J is TRBJ2-3 and V is TRBV27; a possible D gene is TRBD1 (6 bases). V lost 4 bases to trimming and J lost 11 bases, with 16 bases between them. The CDR3 consists of 13 residues. Germline V gene data show CDR1 as MNHEY and CDR2 as SMNVEV (reference sequence). The CDR3 DNA is TGTGCCAGCAGTTCGGCACAGGGCGGGCAGCAGTATTTT. Protein sequence: CASSSAQGGQQYF.

The chain combines TRBV6-1 with TRBJ2-1, with TRBD2 matching 7 bases. This CDR3 comprises 15 residues. With V trimmed by 6 bases and J by 0 bases, 5 bases remained unmatched. Germline values: CDR1 MNHNS, CDR2 SASEGT. The CDR3 bases are TGTGCCAGCAGAACCGGGACTAACTCCTACAATGAGCAGTTCTTC. Protein product: CASRTGTNSYNEQFF.

This clone was counted only a few times. The rearrangement uses TRBV28 and TRBJ2-1, with 11 bases matching TRBD1. V gave up 5 bases and J gave up 8 bases; unmatched junction bases: 11. The germline V gene has CDR1 MDHEN and CDR2 SYDVKM. The CDR3 totals 16 residues. The CDR3, as DNA: TGTGCCAGCAGTCTACCCGGGACAGGGGGTCTTCATGAGCAGTTCTTC. As protein: CASSLPGTGGLHEQFF.

CDR3 residues: CASRQGAATEAFF. CDR3 DNA: TGTGCCAGCAGGCAGGGGGCGGCCACTGAAGCTTTCTTT. This rearrangement joins TRBV6-5 to TRBJ1-1; 8 bases fit TRBD1. The CDR3 totals 13 residues. Germline assignment: CDR1 MNHEY and CDR2 SVGAGI. Losses at the gene ends were 6 bases for V and 4 bases for J; bases not matched to a gene: 4.

The CDR3 loop reads CSVEVRGLYNEQFF. In DNA, the CDR3 is TGCAGCGTTGAGGTTCGCGGGCTATACAATGAGCAGTTCTTC. V usage is TRBV29-1 and J usage is TRBJ2-1, with D possibly matching TRBD2 (5 bases). Trimming pared 3 bases from V and 4 bases from J, leaving 13 bases between. Germline V gene data show CDR1 as SQVTM and CDR2 as ANQGSEA. The CDR3 is 14 residues long.

V gene TRBV6-5 combines with J gene TRBJ2-7; 9 nucleotides match TRBD2. Germline CDR1 and CDR2: MNHEY and SVGAGI. CDR3 length: 13 residues. The V gene end was trimmed by 10 bases and the J gene end by 6 bases; junction bases not matched to a gene: 10. The CDR3 protein is CATSSSGTSEQYF. CDR3 in DNA: TGTGCCACCTCGTCTAGCGGGACCTCCGAGCAGTACTTC.

This clone was recorded a few times. The gene calls are TRBV2 and TRBJ2-2; 9 nucleotides line up with TRBD2. The CDR3 consists of 14 residues. Germline assignment: CDR1 SNHLY and CDR2 FYNNEI. Trimming removed 6 bases from V and 7 bases from J; junction bases left unmatched: 6. The CDR3 coding sequence is TGTGCCAGCAGAGCTAGCGGGAAGGTCGGGGAGCTGTTTTTT. Amino acids: CASRASGKVGELFF.